The 16 T cell receptor beta chains below were found in one sample sequenced in a study of CD8 T cells in ankylosing spondylitis. Using its own MiXCR run on the 5' RACE reads, TCRdb lists one record per CDR3 protein. This table has roughly 230,000 distinct CDR3 sequences, over 15% appearing once. Sequencing used blood, either unsorted or a sorted T cell fraction (not recorded which). The receptors come from a male donor with ankylosing spondylitis or in good health (not recorded which).

This clonotype has a handful of counts. The chain couples TRBV12-3 or TRBV12-4 to TRBJ2-1; the match to TRBD2 covers 10 bases. Trimming removed 6 bases from V and 4 bases from J; junction bases left unmatched: 3. This CDR3 is 14 amino acids long. CDR3 protein: CASRTSGLYNEQFF. For the CDR3, the DNA is TGTGCCAGCAGGACTAGCGGGTTATACAATGAGCAGTTCTTC.

This chain connects TRBV7-8 to TRBJ2-7, with 9 bases lining up with TRBD2. CDR1 and CDR2 from the germline V gene are SGHVS and FQNEAQ. This CDR3 region has 15 residues. Trimming removed 1 base from V and 3 bases from J; junction bases left unmatched: 4. The CDR3 sequence: CASSLGVTSGYEQYF. The CDR3 region has the DNA TGTGCCAGCAGCTTAGGAGTGACTAGCGGCTACGAGCAGTACTTC.

This chain links TRBV7-9 with TRBJ1-2, with unresolved D. This CDR3 spans 14 amino acids. The germline gives CDR1 SEHNR, CDR2 FQNEAQ (reference sequence). V lost 5 bases and J 4 bases, leaving 14 bases between the germline ends. CDR3 region: CASSLSVSGYGYTF. CDR3 in DNA: TGTGCCAGCAGCCTATCCGTTAGCGGCTATGGCTACACCTTC.

The chain is built from TRBV12-5 and TRBJ2-6, with TRBD1 as a possible D gene (5 bases). V was cut by 6 bases and J by 0 bases, with 12 bases left in between. This CDR3 spans 16 amino acids. Germline V gene sequence: CDR1 LGHNT, CDR2 FRNRAP. The CDR3: CASGGLPSSGANVLTF. The CDR3 DNA reads TGTGCTAGTGGGGGGCTTCCCAGCTCTGGGGCCAACGTCCTGACTTTC.

This sequence joins TRBV6-6 and TRBJ1-1; D remains unclear. This CDR3 is built from 11 residues. From germline, CDR1 is MNHNY and CDR2 SVGAGI (reference sequence). Trimming cost V 3 bases and J 8 bases, with 7 bases left between them. The CDR3 DNA reads TGTGCCAGCAGTTATGGGCCCGAAGCTTTCTTT. It is translated as CASSYGPEAFF.

This clonotype was recorded a few times. A much more abundant neighbour one base away suggests this may be a read error. The chain combines TRBV7-8 with TRBJ2-7; 13 nucleotides match TRBD2. V gave up 3 bases and J gave up 4 bases; unmatched junction bases: 3. The germline V gene encodes CDR1 SGHVS and CDR2 FQNEAQ. CDR3 size: 15 residues. The CDR3 sequence: CASSFGLAGVYEQYF. In DNA, the CDR3 is TGTGCCAGCAGCTTTGGACTAGCGGGAGTGTACGAGCAGTACTTC.

This chain uses TRBV27 with TRBJ2-1, with D possibly being TRBD1 or TRBD2 (6 bases each). V lost 3 bases, J lost 10 bases, and 10 bases lay in between. CDR3 length equals 12 residues. Germline values: CDR1 MNHEY, CDR2 SMNVEV (reference sequence). The CDR3 coding sequence is TGTGCCAGCAGTTTGAACGGGGGCGAGCAGTTCTTC. Encoded protein: CASSLNGGEQFF.

V is TRBV4-2 and J is TRBJ2-7, with 7 nucleotides matching TRBD2. V lost 10 bases, J lost 2 bases, and 20 bases stayed unmatched. Germline V gene data show CDR1 as LGHNA and CDR2 as YNFKEQ. The CDR3 sequence is 17 residues long. The CDR3: CAMGPGTRGSSPYEQYF. CDR3 DNA sequence: TGTGCCATGGGCCCCGGGACCCGCGGGAGTTCACCCTACGAGCAGTACTTC.

This clonotype came up many times. This chain links TRBV6-5 with TRBJ2-1; D not certain. Germline loops: CDR1 MNHEY, CDR2 SVGAGI. Trimming cost V 4 bases and J 0 bases, with 7 bases left between them. The CDR3 totals 14 residues. CDR3 in DNA: TGTGCCAGCAGTTGGCTTGTCTCCTACAATGAGCAGTTCTTC. Its protein is CASSWLVSYNEQFF.

In its sample, this clonotype was seen a few times. V and J are TRBV10-3 and TRBJ2-3; possibly TRBD2 for D (5 bases). V was trimmed by 0 bases and J by 2 bases, leaving 15 bases between them. This CDR3 is 17 amino acids long. From germline, CDR1 is ENHRY and CDR2 SYGVKD. DNA of the CDR3: TGTGCCATCAGTGAGTCGGGTGGAGCGGTCCACACAGATACGCAGTATTTT. It yields the protein CAISESGGAVHTDTQYF.

There are a few counts of this clonotype. J is TRBJ2-7 and V is TRBV27; D perhaps matches TRBD2 (7 bases). CDR1 is MNHEY, CDR2 SMNVEV, per germline (reference sequence). The V end was cut by 1 base, the J end by 6 bases, with 13 bases between. The CDR3 loop spans 14 amino acids. Here the CDR3 DNA reads TGTGCCAGCAGTTTATTTGGGGGGGCGCTCGAGCAGTACTTC. Translated: CASSLFGGALEQYF.

V is TRBV6-2 or TRBV6-3 and J is TRBJ1-2; TRBD1 matches 8 bases. Unmatched junction bases numbered 3, after V lost 5 bases and J lost 4 bases. Germline assignment: CDR1 MNHEY and CDR2 SVGEGT. The CDR3 loop spans 13 amino acids. DNA for the CDR3: TGTGCCAGCAGTACAACAGGGGGCTATGGCTACACCTTC. Translation gives CASSTTGGYGYTF.

This clonotype was counted a few times. This chain links TRBV12-3 or TRBV12-4 with TRBJ2-7; 7 positions agree with TRBD2. The CDR3 runs to 18 residues. Trimming took 0 bases from V and 3 from J; bases not matched to a gene: 14. This CDR3 reads CASSLADPLSGNHYEQYF. DNA of the CDR3: TGTGCCAGCAGTTTAGCGGACCCACTAAGCGGGAACCACTACGAGCAGTACTTC.

This clonotype was detected a few times. CDR3 sequence (DNA): TGCGCCAGCAGCCAGGGGACTAGCGGGACCTCCTACAATGAGCAGTTCTTC. Residues: CASSQGTSGTSYNEQFF. The chain is built from TRBV5-1 and TRBJ2-1, with 13 positions matching TRBD2. Germline V gene data show CDR1 as SGHRS and CDR2 as YFSETQ. This CDR3 spans 17 amino acids. With 4 bases clipped from V and 0 bases from J, the junction kept 4 bases outside the gene matches.

This clonotype has a handful of counts. V is TRBV29-1 and J is TRBJ2-7, with 9 bases fitting TRBD1. The trim removed 1 base at V and 2 bases at J, leaving 9 bases unmatched. The CDR3 spans 16 residues. Germline CDR1 SQVTM, CDR2 ANQGSEA. The CDR3 here is CSVEGGTGGETYEQYF. CDR3 bases: TGCAGCGTTGAAGGGGGAACAGGGGGCGAAACCTACGAGCAGTACTTC.

This clonotype was seen more than once but under ten times. The chain joins TRBV21-1 to TRBJ2-1. TRBV21-1 is tagged as a pseudogene. CDR3 length: 15 amino acids. The CDR3 DNA reads TGTGCCAGCAGCAGCGCAGTCAGCTCCTACAATGAGCAGTTCTTC. This gives the protein CASSSAVSSYNEQFF.